This TCR beta chain was profiled in a study of blood T cell repertoires in COVID-19. Study context: Sites across the United States, Italy and Spain contributed samples from acute and convalescent COVID-19. PBMCs, B-cell-depleted T cells, or T cells were the source of the cDNA or gDNA that made up the material.

CDR3 size: 14 residues. Germline V gene sequence: CDR1 LGHNA, CDR2 YSLEER. The germline V and J ends were trimmed by 2 bases and 4 bases, with 8 bases remaining between them. Under the authors' procedure: Estimates of nucleated cell counts were drawn from the amplification of reference gene primers. The repertoire was sequenced with immunoSEQ multiplex PCR; TCRdb's copy has only in-frame clones and lacks some. D and trimming come from the DNA, and the V and J calls and clone size come from that table. The repertoire consists of about 71,000 clones, with approximately 92% occurring once and the leading ten covering 7.5% to 9%.

This chain connects TRBV4-3 to TRBJ2-2; perhaps TRBD1 as D (5 bases). The specimen sequenced was peripheral blood. This TCR derives from a man aged 50 to 60 with active COVID-19. The DNA of the CDR3 is TGCGCCAGCAGCCAACAGGGTAGCACCGGGGAGCTGTTTTTT. Encoded protein: CASSQQGSTGELFF.